This TCR beta chain was profiled in a study of blood T cell repertoires in COVID-19. For the study at large: Researchers got acute and convalescent COVID-19 samples from the United States, Italy and Spain.

This CDR3 is built from 16 residues. J was trimmed by 2 bases and V by 0 bases; bases with no gene match: 4. Germline values: CDR1 MNHNS, CDR2 SASEGT. As handled by the study authors: Nucleated cell number was recorded as an estimate derived from reference gene primer amplification. Profiling relied on immunoSEQ multiplex PCR, and the TCRdb table lists in-frame clones only, not all of them. V, J and clone size reflect that table, while D and trimming were determined from the DNA. The table lists approximately 170,000 clones, over 75% of them singletons, with approximately 13% in the top ten. Input material: peripheral blood. J is TRBJ2-3 and V is TRBV6-1; 8 nucleotides match TRBD2. The TCR comes from a woman in her forties or fifties with acute or convalescent COVID-19. The CDR3 here is CASSEAGGAVTDTQYF. The CDR3 DNA follows: TGTGCCAGCAGTGAAGCCGGGGGGGCTGTCACAGATACGCAGTATTTT.